This T cell receptor (beta chain) appears in the sequencing data of a study of shared clonotypes between healthy human individuals. Study-wide results and caveats: Sorted-subset samples were not fully sequenced, rarefaction indicated.

For this clone: Its antigen is currently unknown.

Germline V gene data show CDR1 as SNHLY and CDR2 as FYNNEI. CDR3 length equals 13 residues. The V end lost 6 bases, the J end lost 3 bases, and 12 bases lay between the germline ends. Genomic DNA per cell subset filled all wells of several immunoSEQ plates. This table comes from immunoSEQ multiplex PCR, and its TCRdb copy is limited to in-frame clones, with some not included. The table shows over a million clones, with 65% to 80% occurring only once. Donors were Caucasian adults residing in Nashville, Tennessee, USA. The TCR comes from a man younger than 35 in good health. V is TRBV2 and J is TRBJ2-7; D is unclear. Sequenced: memory CD4+ T cells sorted from blood. Described subset: CD45RA-negative fraction. DNA of the CDR3: TGTGCCAGCAGCCGGAGACAAAACTACGAGCAGTACTTC. Translating gives CASSRRQNYEQYF.